The rows below give T cell receptor beta chains drawn from one sample of a study of blood T cell repertoires in COVID-19. The repertoire was sequenced with immunoSEQ multiplex PCR; TCRdb's copy has only in-frame clones and lacks some. The sample shows about 180,000 clones, approximately 80% of them seen only once. The specimen was peripheral blood. Receptor source: a woman aged 40 to 50 with COVID-19, enrolled during active disease. Each CDR3 is given with its conserved first and last residue. The order of the fields is D gene, J gene, V gene, clone size, CDR3 length, CDR3 DNA, CDR3 protein. The D gene is left open where the match is weak. The size of a clone is reported for some rows only, either as once, few or many, or as a class for expanded clones.

TRBD1	TRBJ1-3	TRBV13	.	16	TGTGCCAGCAGCCGGACAGGGCCTGGGGCTGGAAACACCATATATTTT	CASSRTGPGAGNTIYF
TRBD2	TRBJ2-5	TRBV7-7	.	15	TGTGCCAGCAGCCTCGGACTAGCGGGGGGGGAGACCCAGTACTTC	CASSLGLAGGETQYF
TRBD1	TRBJ2-7	TRBV19	.	15	TGTGCCAGTAGTATAGCTGGACAGGGTTCATATGGGCAGTACTTC	CASSIAGQGSYGQYF
TRBD2	TRBJ2-5	TRBV28	.	16	TGTGCCAGCAGTCCCGGACTAGCGGGAAGGGTAGAGACCCAGTACTTC	CASSPGLAGRVETQYF
.	TRBJ1-4	TRBV6-5	few	14	TGTGCCAGCAGGGATACAGGGTGGAGTGAAAAACTGTTTTTT	CASRDTGWSEKLFF
.	TRBJ2-7	TRBV28	.	15	TGTGCCAGCAGACGAATGGGTGGGGGGTACTACGAGCAGTACTTC	CASRRMGGGYYEQYF
TRBD1	TRBJ1-5	TRBV10-2	few	13	TGCGCCAGCGGGACAGGGATCTTCCAGCCCCAGCATTTT	CASGTGIFQPQHF
TRBD1	TRBJ1-3	TRBV27	.	14	TGTGCCAGCAGTTTTAGGGACAGGGGAAACACCATATATTTT	CASSFRDRGNTIYF
.	TRBJ1-1	TRBV28	once	16	TGTGCCAGCAGTTTAGAGGGCCCACCCATGAACACTGAAGCTTTCTTT	CASSLEGPPMNTEAFF
.	TRBJ1-1	TRBV6-5	once	16	TGTGCCAGCAGTTACGGGCCCCCCGCGATGGGCACTGAAGCTTTCTTT	CASSYGPPAMGTEAFF
TRBD2	TRBJ2-7	TRBV9	.	16	TGTGCCAGCAGCGCGAGAGGACTAGCGGCCTCCTACGAGCAGTACTTC	CASSARGLAASYEQYF
.	TRBJ2-7	TRBV7-6	.	14	TGTGCCAGCAGCCGCTCCGGGGGGCCCTACGAGCAGTACTTC	CASSRSGGPYEQYF
.	TRBJ1-1	TRBV6-5	.	14	TGTGCCAGCAGTTCCCCAGGTGAAGACACTGAAGCTTTCTTT	CASSSPGEDTEAFF
TRBD1	TRBJ1-1	TRBV11-2	.	15	TGTGCCAGCAGCTGGGGACAGTTGATGAACACTGAAGCTTTCTTT	CASSWGQLMNTEAFF
TRBD2	TRBJ2-7	TRBV7-2	.	14	TGTGCCAGCAGCCTTCGGACTAGCGTAAACGAGCAGTACTTC	CASSLRTSVNEQYF
TRBD2	TRBJ2-1	TRBV6-2/TRBV6-3	once	17	TGTGCCAGCAGTAACGTGGAGGGACTAGCGTTTTTAGGTGAGCAGTTCTTC	CASSNVEGLAFLGEQFF
.	TRBJ1-1	TRBV12-3/TRBV12-4	.	11	TGTGCCAGCAGTTTAAGAGTTGAAGCTTTCTTT	CASSLRVEAFF
.	TRBJ1-5	TRBV5-6	.	15	TGTGCCAGCAGCTTGGTAGGGACACCCCACCAGCCCCAGCATTTT	CASSLVGTPHQPQHF